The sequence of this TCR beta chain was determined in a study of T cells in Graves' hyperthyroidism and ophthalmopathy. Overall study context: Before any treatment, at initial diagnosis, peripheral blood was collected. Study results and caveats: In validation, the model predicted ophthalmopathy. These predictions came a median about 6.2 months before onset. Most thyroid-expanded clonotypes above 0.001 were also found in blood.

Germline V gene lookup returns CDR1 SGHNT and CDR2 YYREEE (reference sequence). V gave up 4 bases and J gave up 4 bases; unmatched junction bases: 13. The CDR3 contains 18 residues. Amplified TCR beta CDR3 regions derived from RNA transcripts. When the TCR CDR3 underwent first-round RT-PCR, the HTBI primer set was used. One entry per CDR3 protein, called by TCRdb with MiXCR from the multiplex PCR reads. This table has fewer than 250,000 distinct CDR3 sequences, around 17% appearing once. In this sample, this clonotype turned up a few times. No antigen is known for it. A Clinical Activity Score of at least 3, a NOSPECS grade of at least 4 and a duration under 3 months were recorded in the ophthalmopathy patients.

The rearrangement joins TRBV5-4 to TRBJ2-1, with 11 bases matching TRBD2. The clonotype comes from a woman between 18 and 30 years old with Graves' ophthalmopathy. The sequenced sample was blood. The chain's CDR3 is CASSVDTSGSFSYNEQFF. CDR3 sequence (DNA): TGTGCCAGCAGCGTTGATACTAGCGGGAGCTTCTCATACAATGAGCAGTTCTTC.